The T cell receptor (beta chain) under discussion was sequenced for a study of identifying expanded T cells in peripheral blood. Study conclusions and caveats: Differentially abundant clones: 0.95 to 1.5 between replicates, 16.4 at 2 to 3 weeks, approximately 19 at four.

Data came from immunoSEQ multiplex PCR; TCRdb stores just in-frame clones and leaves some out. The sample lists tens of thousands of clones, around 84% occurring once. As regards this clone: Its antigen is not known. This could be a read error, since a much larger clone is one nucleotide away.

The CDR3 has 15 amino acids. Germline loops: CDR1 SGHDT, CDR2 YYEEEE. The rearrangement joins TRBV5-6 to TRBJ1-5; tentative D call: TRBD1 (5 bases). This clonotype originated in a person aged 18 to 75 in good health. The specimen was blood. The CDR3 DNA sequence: TGTGCCAGCAGCTTGGCTAGGGACCGCAATCGGCCCCAGCATTTT. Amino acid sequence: CASSLARDRNRPQHF.